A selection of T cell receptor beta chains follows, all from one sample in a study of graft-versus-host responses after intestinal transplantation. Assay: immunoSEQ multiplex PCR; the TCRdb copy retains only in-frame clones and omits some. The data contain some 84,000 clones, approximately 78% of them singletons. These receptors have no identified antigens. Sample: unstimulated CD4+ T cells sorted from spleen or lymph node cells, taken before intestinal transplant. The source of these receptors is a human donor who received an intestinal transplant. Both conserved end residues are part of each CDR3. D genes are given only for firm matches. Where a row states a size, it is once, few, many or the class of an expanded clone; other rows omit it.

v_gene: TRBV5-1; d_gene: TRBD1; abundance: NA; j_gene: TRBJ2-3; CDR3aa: CASSLAGTGGRRGSTDTQYF; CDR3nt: TGCGCCAGCAGCTTGGCCGGGACAGGGGGTCGGCGGGGGAGCACAGATACGCAGTATTTT
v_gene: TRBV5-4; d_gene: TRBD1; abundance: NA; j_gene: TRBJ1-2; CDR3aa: CASSSTGGAGYGYTF; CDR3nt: TGTGCCAGCAGCTCAACAGGGGGCGCAGGCTATGGCTACACCTTC
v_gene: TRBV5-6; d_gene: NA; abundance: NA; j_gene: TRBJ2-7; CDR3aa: CASSLEGGAASYEQYF; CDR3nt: TGTGCCAGCAGCTTGGAGGGGGGGGCAGCCTCCTACGAGCAGTACTTC
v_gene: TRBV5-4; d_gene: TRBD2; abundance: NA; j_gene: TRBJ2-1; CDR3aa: CASSPGLAGEYEQFF; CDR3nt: TGTGCCAGCAGCCCGGGACTAGCGGGAGAATATGAGCAGTTCTTC
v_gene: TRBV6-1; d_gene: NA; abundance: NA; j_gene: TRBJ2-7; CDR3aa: CASSPRETGRSEQYF; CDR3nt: TGTGCCAGCAGTCCCCGGGAGACAGGGCGAAGCGAGCAGTACTTC
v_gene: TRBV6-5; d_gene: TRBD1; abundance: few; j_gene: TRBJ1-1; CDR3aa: CASRSGTGGEAFF; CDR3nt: TGTGCCAGCAGATCCGGGACAGGGGGTGAAGCTTTCTTT
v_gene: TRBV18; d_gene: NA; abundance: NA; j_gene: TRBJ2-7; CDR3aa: CASSPPGQAGRYTQYF; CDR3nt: TGTGCCAGCTCACCCCCCGGACAGGCGGGAAGATACACTCAGTACTTC
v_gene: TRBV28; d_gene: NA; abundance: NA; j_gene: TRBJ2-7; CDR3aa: CASSLGHSYEQYF; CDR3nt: TGTGCCAGCAGTTTAGGACACTCCTACGAGCAGTACTTC
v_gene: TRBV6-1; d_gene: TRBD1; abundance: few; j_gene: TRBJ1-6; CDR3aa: CASSRGQGGNSPLHF; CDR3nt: TGTGCCAGCAGTAGGGGACAGGGGGGTAATTCACCCCTCCACTTT
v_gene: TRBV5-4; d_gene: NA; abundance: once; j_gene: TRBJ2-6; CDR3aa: CASSLDRYSGANVLTF; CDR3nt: TGTGCCAGCAGCTTGGACAGATACTCTGGGGCCAACGTCCTGACTTTC
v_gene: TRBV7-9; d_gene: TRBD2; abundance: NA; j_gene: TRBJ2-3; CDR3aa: CASSLSGLVEHTQYF; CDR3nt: TGTGCCAGCAGCTTATCGGGACTAGTGGAGCATACGCAGTATTTT
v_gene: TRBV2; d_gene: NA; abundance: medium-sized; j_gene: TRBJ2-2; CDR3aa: CASSEADGGELFF; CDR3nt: TGTGCCAGCAGTGAAGCCGACGGGGGGGAGCTGTTTTTT
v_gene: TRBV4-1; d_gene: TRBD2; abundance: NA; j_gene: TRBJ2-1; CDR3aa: CASSPWGSGGGNEQFF; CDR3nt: TGCGCCAGCAGCCCCTGGGGAAGCGGGGGGGGGAATGAGCAGTTCTTC
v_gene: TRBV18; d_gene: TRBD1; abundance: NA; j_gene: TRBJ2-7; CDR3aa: CASSPQGAYEQYF; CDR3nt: TGTGCCAGCTCACCTCAGGGGGCGTACGAGCAGTACTTC
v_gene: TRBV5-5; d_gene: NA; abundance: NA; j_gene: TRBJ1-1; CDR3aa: CASSLTGPTEAFF; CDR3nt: TGTGCCAGCAGCTTGACAGGTCCCACTGAAGCTTTCTTT
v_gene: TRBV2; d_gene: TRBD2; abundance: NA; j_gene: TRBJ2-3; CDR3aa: CASSAPSGNWADTQYF; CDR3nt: TGTGCCAGCAGTGCCCCCAGCGGGAATTGGGCAGATACGCAGTATTTT
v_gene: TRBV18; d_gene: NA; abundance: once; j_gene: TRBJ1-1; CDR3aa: CASSRERQVGTEAFF; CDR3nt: TGTGCCAGCTCACGAGAGCGACAGGTAGGCACTGAAGCTTTCTTT
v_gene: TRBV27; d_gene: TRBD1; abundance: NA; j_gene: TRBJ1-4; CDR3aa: CASRLTGGEKLFF; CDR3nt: TGTGCCAGCAGACTCACAGGGGGCGAAAAACTGTTTTTT
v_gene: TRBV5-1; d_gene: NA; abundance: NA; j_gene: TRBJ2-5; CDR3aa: CASRALRGPQETQYF; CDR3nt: TGCGCCAGCAGAGCGTTACGGGGTCCACAAGAGACCCAGTACTTC
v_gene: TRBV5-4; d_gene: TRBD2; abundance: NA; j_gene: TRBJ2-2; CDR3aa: CASSPRTSGAGELFF; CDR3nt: TGTGCCAGCAGCCCAAGGACTAGCGGGGCCGGGGAGCTGTTTTTT
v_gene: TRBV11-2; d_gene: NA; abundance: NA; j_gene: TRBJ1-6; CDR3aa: CASSLGTSPLHF; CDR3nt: TGTGCCAGCAGCTTGGGCACATCACCCCTCCACTTT
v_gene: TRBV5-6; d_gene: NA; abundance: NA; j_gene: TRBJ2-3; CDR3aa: CASSLVTGTDTQYF; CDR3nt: TGTGCCAGCAGCTTGGTAACAGGCACAGATACGCAGTATTTT
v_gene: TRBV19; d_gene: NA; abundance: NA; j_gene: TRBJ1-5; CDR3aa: CASSIMQTVFQPQHF; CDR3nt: TGTGCCAGTAGTATCATGCAGACAGTGTTTCAGCCCCAGCATTTT
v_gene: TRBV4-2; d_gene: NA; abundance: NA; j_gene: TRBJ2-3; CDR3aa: CASSQDTETQYF; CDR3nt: TGTGCCAGCAGCCAGGACACTGAGACGCAGTATTTT
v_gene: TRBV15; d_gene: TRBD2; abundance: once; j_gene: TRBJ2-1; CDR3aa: CATSRDPAGTLNEQFF; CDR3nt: TGTGCCACCAGCAGAGATCCAGCGGGGACCCTCAATGAGCAGTTCTTC
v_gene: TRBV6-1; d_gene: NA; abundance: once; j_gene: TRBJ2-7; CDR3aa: CASRAQGSHYEQYF; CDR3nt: TGTGCCAGCAGGGCGCAGGGGTCCCACTACGAGCAGTACTTC
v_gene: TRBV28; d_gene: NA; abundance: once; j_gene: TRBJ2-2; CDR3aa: CASSFPSGLNTGELFF; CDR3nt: TGTGCCAGCAGTTTTCCGTCGGGACTGAACACCGGGGAGCTGTTTTTT
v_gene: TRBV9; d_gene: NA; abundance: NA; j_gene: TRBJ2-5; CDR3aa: CASSVGSVDETQYF; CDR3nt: TGTGCCAGCAGCGTAGGCTCCGTAGATGAGACCCAGTACTTC
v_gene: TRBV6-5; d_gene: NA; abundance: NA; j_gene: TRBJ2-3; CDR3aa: CASRTTTDTQYF; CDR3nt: TGTGCCAGCAGAACAACCACAGATACGCAGTATTTT
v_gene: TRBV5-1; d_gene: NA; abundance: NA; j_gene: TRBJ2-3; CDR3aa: CASSLAGGDTQYF; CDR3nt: TGCGCCAGCAGCTTGGCCGGGGGTGATACGCAGTATTTT
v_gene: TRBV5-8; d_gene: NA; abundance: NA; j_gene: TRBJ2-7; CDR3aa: CASSLDPSAKTYEQYF; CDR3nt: TGTGCCAGCAGCTTGGACCCTAGCGCAAAAACCTACGAGCAGTACTTC
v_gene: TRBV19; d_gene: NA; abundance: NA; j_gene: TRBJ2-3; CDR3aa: CASSIQVMIGQYF; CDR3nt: TGTGCCAGTAGTATACAGGTTATGATTGGGCAGTATTTT
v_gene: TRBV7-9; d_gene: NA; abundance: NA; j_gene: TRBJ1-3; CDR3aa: CASTLPRVLSSGNTIYF; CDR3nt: TGTGCCAGCACCCTCCCCAGGGTCCTAAGCTCTGGAAACACCATATATTTT
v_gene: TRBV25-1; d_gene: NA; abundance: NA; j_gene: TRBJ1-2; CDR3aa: CASSEMDQEGHGYTF; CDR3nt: TGTGCCAGCAGTGAAATGGACCAGGAGGGGCATGGCTACACCTTC
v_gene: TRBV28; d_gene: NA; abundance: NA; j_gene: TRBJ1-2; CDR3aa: CASSSPGGQVGYTF; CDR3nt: TGTGCCAGCAGTTCCCCGGGGGGGCAGGTTGGCTACACCTTC
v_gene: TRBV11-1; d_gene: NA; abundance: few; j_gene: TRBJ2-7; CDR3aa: CASSFGSTYEQYF; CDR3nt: TGTGCCAGCAGCTTCGGGTCTACCTACGAGCAGTACTTC
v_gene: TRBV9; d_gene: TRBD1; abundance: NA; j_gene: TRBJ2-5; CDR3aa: CASSTDRGWETQYF; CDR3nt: TGTGCCAGCAGCACGGACAGGGGTTGGGAGACCCAGTACTTC
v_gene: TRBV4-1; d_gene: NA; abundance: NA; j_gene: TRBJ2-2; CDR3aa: CASSQDNQAVNTGELFF; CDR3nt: TGCGCCAGCAGCCAAGACAATCAAGCGGTGAACACCGGGGAGCTGTTTTTT
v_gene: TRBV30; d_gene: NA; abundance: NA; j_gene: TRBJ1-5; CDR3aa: CAWSVPQSEADGRNQPQHF; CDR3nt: TGTGCCTGGAGTGTCCCCCAATCGGAGGCGGACGGAAGAAATCAGCCCCAGCATTTT
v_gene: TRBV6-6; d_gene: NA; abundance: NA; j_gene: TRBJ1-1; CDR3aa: CASSQTGSGFPEAFF; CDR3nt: TGTGCCAGCAGTCAAACAGGGTCCGGCTTCCCTGAAGCTTTCTTT
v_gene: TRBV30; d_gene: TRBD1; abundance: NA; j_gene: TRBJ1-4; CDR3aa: CAWSVETGGNEKLFF; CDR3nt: TGTGCCTGGAGTGTGGAGACAGGGGGGAATGAAAAACTGTTTTTT
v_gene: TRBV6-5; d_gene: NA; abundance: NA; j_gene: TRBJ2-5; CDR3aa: CASSAGGRETQYF; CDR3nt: TGTGCCAGCAGTGCAGGGGGGAGGGAGACCCAGTACTTC
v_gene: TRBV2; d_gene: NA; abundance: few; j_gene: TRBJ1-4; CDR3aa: CASRTQGLSNEKLFF; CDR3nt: TGTGCCAGCAGAACACAGGGCCTTAGTAATGAAAAACTGTTTTTT
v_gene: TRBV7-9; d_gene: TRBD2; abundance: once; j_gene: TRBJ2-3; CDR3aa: CASSFAGGPGTQYF; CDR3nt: TGTGCCAGCAGCTTTGCGGGGGGGCCTGGTACGCAGTATTTT
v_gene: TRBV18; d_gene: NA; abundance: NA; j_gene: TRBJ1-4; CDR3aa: CASSADTGNEKLFF; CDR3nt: TGTGCCAGCTCAGCGGACACCGGTAATGAAAAACTGTTTTTT
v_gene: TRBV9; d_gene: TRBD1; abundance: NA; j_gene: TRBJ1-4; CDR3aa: CASSARQGEVNEKLFF; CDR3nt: TGTGCCAGCAGCGCCAGACAGGGAGAGGTTAATGAAAAACTGTTTTTT
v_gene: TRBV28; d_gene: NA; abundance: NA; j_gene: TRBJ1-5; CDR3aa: CASSLGGDNQPQHF; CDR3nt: TGTGCCAGCAGTTTGGGGGGAGACAATCAGCCCCAGCATTTT
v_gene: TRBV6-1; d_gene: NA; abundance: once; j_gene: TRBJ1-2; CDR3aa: CASSGGGNTFLGDGYTF; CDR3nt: TGTGCCAGCAGTGGGGGGGGTAATACCTTCCTGGGAGATGGCTACACCTTC
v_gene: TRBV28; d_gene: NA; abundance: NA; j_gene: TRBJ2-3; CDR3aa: CASSLSRDTQYF; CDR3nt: TGTGCCAGCAGTTTATCTCGAGATACGCAGTATTTT
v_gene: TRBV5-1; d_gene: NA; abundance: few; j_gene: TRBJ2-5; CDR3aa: CASSLAGGQETQYF; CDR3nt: TGCGCCAGCAGCTTGGCCGGGGGTCAAGAGACCCAGTACTTC
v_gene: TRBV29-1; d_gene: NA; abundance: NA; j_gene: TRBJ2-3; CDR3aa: CSVAYRSTDTQYF; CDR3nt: TGCAGCGTTGCGTACAGGAGCACAGATACGCAGTATTTT
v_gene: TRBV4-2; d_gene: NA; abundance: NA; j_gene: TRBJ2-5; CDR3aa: CASSQDPARGQETQYF; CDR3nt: TGTGCCAGCAGCCAAGATCCGGCTAGGGGCCAAGAGACCCAGTACTTC
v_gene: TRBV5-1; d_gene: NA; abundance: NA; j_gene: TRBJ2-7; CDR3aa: CASSPPEGGSGEQYF; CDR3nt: TGCGCCAGCAGCCCCCCCGAGGGGGGGTCGGGCGAGCAGTACTTC
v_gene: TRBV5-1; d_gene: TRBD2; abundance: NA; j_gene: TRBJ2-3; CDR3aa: CASSLAVAGGTDTQYF; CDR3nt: TGCGCCAGCAGCTTGGCGGTAGCGGGGGGCACAGATACGCAGTATTTT